The rows below give T cell receptor beta chains drawn from one sample of a study of shared clonotypes between healthy human individuals. This table comes from immunoSEQ multiplex PCR, and its TCRdb copy is limited to in-frame clones, with some not included. The data contain 2 million to 2.5 million clones, about nine tenths of them singletons. Sequencing was performed on naive CD4+ T cells from PBMCs. These receptors came from a man younger than 35 in good health. Some clones in this sample may be carry-over from other donors' samples. Each CDR3 is given with its conserved first and last residue. The order of the fields is V gene, J gene, D gene, clone size, CDR3 protein, CDR3 DNA. The D gene is left open where the match is weak. Size values are once, few and many counts, or a class for expanded clones, and some rows have none.

v_call: TRBV5-4
j_call: TRBJ2-7
d_call: TRBD2
clone_size: -
cdr3_aa: CASSLPGASGRPGGEQYF
cdr3_nt: TGTGCCAGCAGCTTGCCGGGGGCAAGCGGGAGGCCCGGGGGCGAGCAGTACTTC

v_call: TRBV11-3
j_call: TRBJ2-3
d_call: TRBD1
clone_size: -
cdr3_aa: CASSQQGQGPDTQYF
cdr3_nt: TGTGCCAGCAGCCAGCAGGGACAGGGGCCAGATACGCAGTATTTT

v_call: TRBV7-3
j_call: TRBJ1-2
d_call: TRBD1
clone_size: -
cdr3_aa: CASSSDRGDYGYTF
cdr3_nt: TGTGCCAGCAGCTCCGACAGGGGAGACTATGGCTACACCTTC

v_call: TRBV6-6
j_call: TRBJ2-5
d_call: -
clone_size: -
cdr3_aa: CASSPRETQYF
cdr3_nt: TGTGCCAGCAGTCCCAGAGAGACCCAGTACTTC

v_call: TRBV28
j_call: TRBJ1-1
d_call: -
clone_size: -
cdr3_aa: CATTLNTEAFF
cdr3_nt: TGTGCCACAACCCTGAACACTGAAGCTTTCTTT

v_call: TRBV7-9
j_call: TRBJ1-2
d_call: TRBD1
clone_size: -
cdr3_aa: CASSLAPRDRVNGYTF
cdr3_nt: TGTGCCAGCAGCTTAGCACCCCGGGACAGGGTCAATGGCTACACCTTC

v_call: TRBV30
j_call: TRBJ1-5
d_call: TRBD1
clone_size: few
cdr3_aa: CAWSDGQGGQPQHF
cdr3_nt: TGTGCCTGGAGTGACGGACAGGGCGGTCAGCCCCAGCATTTT

v_call: TRBV11-2
j_call: TRBJ2-5
d_call: -
clone_size: -
cdr3_aa: CASSLDATQYF
cdr3_nt: TGTGCCAGCAGCCTAGATGCGACCCAGTACTTC

v_call: TRBV18
j_call: TRBJ2-1
d_call: TRBD1
clone_size: once
cdr3_aa: CASSPPRDRGYNEQFF
cdr3_nt: TGTGCCAGCTCACCACCTCGAGACAGGGGCTACAATGAGCAGTTCTTC

v_call: TRBV7-2
j_call: TRBJ1-2
d_call: -
clone_size: -
cdr3_aa: CASSLLRADYGYTF
cdr3_nt: TGTGCCAGCAGCCTGTTGAGGGCGGACTATGGCTACACCTTC